These 17 T cell receptor beta chains share one sample of origin, sequenced in a study of shared clonotypes between healthy human individuals. Clones were read by immunoSEQ multiplex PCR, and TCRdb kept only the in-frame ones, dropping some. The sample lists about 2 million clones, around 96% occurring once. Naive CD8 cells were CD45RO-negative, positively selected for CCR7, excluding terminally differentiated effector memory CD45RA+ cells. Sequencing used naive CD8+ T cells sorted from blood. These receptors were obtained from a man between 18 and 35 years old in good health.

This clone was seen a handful of times. Other DNA sequences in the sample encode the same CDR3. V gene TRBV9 combines with J gene TRBJ2-2, with D perhaps matching TRBD2 (6 bases). Germline loops: CDR1 SGDLS, CDR2 YYNGEE. This CDR3 spans 14 amino acids. The V end was cut by 0 bases, the J end by 4 bases, with 7 bases between. The CDR3 DNA is TGTGCCAGCAGCGTAGTGGGAGGCACCGGGGAGCTGTTTTTT. This encodes CASSVVGGTGELFF.

In regard to this clone: Other nucleotide sequences in the sample specify the same CDR3. The J gene is TRBJ2-1, the V gene TRBV2; D unresolved. Germline CDR1 is SNHLY and CDR2 is FYNNEI. The ends were cut back, 3 bases at V and 6 bases at J, with 6 bases in the middle. There are 12 residues in the CDR3. CDR3 sequence reads: CASSDGSNEQFF. CDR3 DNA: TGTGCCAGCAGTGACGGCTCCAATGAGCAGTTCTTC.

This rearrangement joins TRBV2 to TRBJ1-1; D is ambiguous. There are 14 residues in the CDR3. The germline V gene has CDR1 SNHLY and CDR2 FYNNEI. The V end lost 4 bases, the J end lost 1 base, and 10 bases lay between the germline ends. CDR3 region: CASSGLSGNTEAFF. The CDR3 nucleotides read TGTGCCAGCAGTGGTCTGTCCGGGAACACTGAAGCTTTCTTT.

V gene TRBV4-1 combines with J gene TRBJ2-3, with TRBD2 identical over 8 bases. Germline loops: CDR1 MGHRA, CDR2 YSYEKL. This CDR3 has 14 amino acids. The V segment lost 8 bases and the J segment 5 bases; nucleotides outside the gene matches: 9. CDR3 in DNA: TGCGCCAGCGGCCCACTAGCGGACCAAGATACGCAGTATTTT. Encoded protein: CASGPLADQDTQYF.

The V gene is TRBV28, the J gene TRBJ1-2; 8 bases agree with TRBD1. This CDR3 region has 16 residues. V shed 2 bases and J 6 bases; nucleotides not matched to a gene: 11. Germline CDR1 MDHEN, CDR2 SYDVKM. The DNA of the CDR3 is TGTGCCAGCAGTTTAACCTCCGCCGGGACAGGCGATGGCTACACCTTC. Residues: CASSLTSAGTGDGYTF.

To note about this clone: Additional DNA sequences in this sample encode the identical CDR3. The chain combines TRBV7-9 with TRBJ2-7; D unclear. Germline V gives CDR1 SEHNR, CDR2 FQNEAQ (reference sequence). This CDR3 has 14 residues. The ends were cut back, 5 bases at V and 2 bases at J, with 13 bases in the middle. CDR3 in DNA: TGTGCCAGCAGCCCACGGACCGAGACCTACGAGCAGTACTTC. This sequence encodes CASSPRTETYEQYF.

This rearrangement joins TRBV29-1 to TRBJ2-7, with 7 bases that match TRBD2. Trimming removed 2 bases from V and 0 bases from J; junction bases left unmatched: 13. CDR1 and CDR2 (germline): SQVTM, ANQGSEA. The CDR3 has 17 amino acids. The CDR3 protein is CSVEQWEAGLNSYEQYF. CDR3 bases: TGCAGCGTTGAACAATGGGAAGCGGGACTTAACTCCTACGAGCAGTACTTC.

Comment on this clone: This same CDR3 is encoded by further DNA sequences in the sample. The rearrangement uses TRBV19 and TRBJ2-7, with unresolved D. CDR3 length equals 13 residues. V was pared by 3 bases and J by 2 bases, with 8 bases between. Germline V gives CDR1 LNHDA, CDR2 SQIVND (reference sequence). CDR3 sequence: CASSIGLPYEQYF. The DNA for the CDR3 is TGTGCCAGTAGTATCGGCCTCCCCTACGAGCAGTACTTC.

This rearrangement joins TRBV27 to TRBJ1-5; the D is unclear. The CDR3 is 14 residues long. V was clipped by 5 bases and J by 3 bases, with 11 bases between them. Germline CDR1 is MNHEY and CDR2 is SMNVEV (reference sequence). The CDR3 DNA follows: TGTGCCAGCAGTCGCGGGGAGGCCAATCAGCCCCAGCATTTT. Its translation: CASSRGEANQPQHF.

With regard to this clone: The same CDR3 is also encoded by other DNA sequences in this sample. The chain has TRBV30 and TRBJ2-7; the D call may be TRBD1 or TRBD2 (6 bases each). The CDR3 is made up of 13 amino acids. Germline-derived CDR1 and CDR2 are GTSNPN and SVGIG (reference sequence). Trimming shortened V by 0 bases and J by 3 bases, and 9 bases separated the two germline ends. DNA of the CDR3: TGTGCCTGGAGTGTGGGGGGCGGCTACGAGCAGTACTTC. Protein sequence: CAWSVGGGYEQYF.

This clone was counted a single time. The chain uses TRBV9 and TRBJ2-3; D is perhaps TRBD2 (7 bases). Germline CDR1 is SGDLS and CDR2 is YYNGEE. V shed 0 bases and J shed 6 bases, with 14 bases lying between them. This CDR3 has 15 amino acids. The CDR3 here is CASSVEWGGMDTQYF. CDR3 nucleotides: TGTGCCAGCAGCGTAGAGTGGGGGGGCATGGATACGCAGTATTTT. The whole variable domain, filled in from reference TRBV9 and TRBJ2-3, reads DSGVTQTPKHLITATGQRVTLRCSPRSGDLSVYWYQQSLDQGLQFLIQYYNGEERAKGNILERFSAQQFPDLHSELNLSSLELGDSALYFCASSVEWGGMDTQYFGPGTRLTVL.

The rearrangement joins TRBV28 to TRBJ2-3; 11 bases map to TRBD2. J gave up 2 bases and V 2 bases, and 9 bases lay outside the gene matches. The V gene's germline CDR1 is MDHEN and CDR2 SYDVKM. CDR3 size: 18 residues. In DNA form, the CDR3 reads TGTGCCAGCAGTTTAGGTCCCACTAGCGGGGGTAACACAGATACGCAGTATTTT. Amino acids: CASSLGPTSGGNTDTQYF.

V gene TRBV14 combines with J gene TRBJ2-7; tentative D call: TRBD2 (5 bases). The CDR3 contains 13 residues. Germline V gives CDR1 SGHDN, CDR2 FVKESK. Trimming took off 6 bases at V and 0 bases at J, with 9 bases between the two ends. The DNA of the CDR3 is TGTGCCAGCAGGGACGGAGGCTCCTACGAGCAGTACTTC. It specifies CASRDGGSYEQYF. Together with reference TRBV14 and TRBJ2-7, the CDR3 gives the full variable domain: EAGVTQFPSHSVIEKGQTVTLRCDPISGHDNLYWYRRVMGKEIKFLLHFVKESKQDESGMPNNRFLAERTGGTYSTLKVQPAELEDSGVYFCASRDGGSYEQYFGPGTRLTVT.

The chain carries TRBV5-6 and TRBJ2-2, with D tentatively TRBD1 or TRBD2 (5 bases each). Germline CDR1 SGHDT, CDR2 YYEEEE. The CDR3 spans 18 residues. V was pared by 4 bases and J by 3 bases, with 22 bases between. The CDR3: CASSLLGETRKDTGELFF. DNA for the CDR3: TGTGCCAGCAGCCTGCTAGGGGAGACGCGTAAGGACACCGGGGAGCTGTTTTTT.

The table lists this clone with a few counts. This chain joins TRBV4-3 and TRBJ1-2; D remains ambiguous. V lost 5 bases and J 8 bases, leaving 15 bases between the germline ends. Germline V gene data show CDR1 as LGHNA and CDR2 as YSLEER. This CDR3 spans 13 amino acids. The CDR3 protein is CASSERTSGGYTF. The CDR3 coding sequence is TGCGCCAGCAGCGAACGGACGTCTGGCGGCTACACCTTC.

The chain employs TRBV19 and TRBJ2-6; D is unclear. Germline CDR1 LNHDA, CDR2 SQIVND (reference sequence). V lost 7 bases and J lost 4, with 11 bases in between. This CDR3 has 14 residues. The chain's CDR3 is CASNLALGANVLTF. The DNA for the CDR3 is TGTGCCAGTAACTTGGCCCTCGGGGCCAACGTCCTGACTTTC. The variable domain in full, completed from reference TRBV19 and TRBJ2-6, reads DGGITQSPKYLFRKEGQNVTLSCEQNLNHDAMYWYRQDPGQGLRLIYYSQIVNDFQKGDIAEGYSVSREKKESFPLTVTSAQKNPTAFYLCASNLALGANVLTFGAGSRLTVL.

This clone was picked up a small number of times. The chain has TRBV6-1 and TRBJ1-1; D is uncertain. CDR1 is MNHNS and CDR2 is SASEGT in the germline V gene. V was clipped by 7 bases and J by 1 base, with 16 bases between them. The CDR3 is 15 amino acids. CDR3 nucleotides: TGTGCCAGCAACCCCCTCCGGGCAGGGAACACTGAAGCTTTCTTT. This gives the protein CASNPLRAGNTEAFF.